Listed below are T cell receptor beta chains from one sample, sequenced in a study of cytomegalovirus exposure and HLA in healthy donors. Data came from immunoSEQ multiplex PCR; TCRdb stores just in-frame clones and leaves some out. Among 100,000 to 150,000 clones listed, around 77% were seen once. Sequencing used PBMCs. The receptors originated from a male donor in good health and CMV-seropositive. CDR3s include the opening cysteine and the closing phenylalanine or tryptophan. The D gene is left open where the match is weak. The size entry is marked missing in some rows and otherwise reads once, few, many or a size class.

d_gene	abundance	v_gene	j_gene	CDR3nt	CDR3aa
NA	NA	TRBV6-5	TRBJ1-4	TGTGCCAGCAGCTCTGGGAGGGCCCGTGAAAAACTGTTTTTT	CASSSGRAREKLFF
NA	NA	TRBV7-9	TRBJ1-1	TGTGCCAGCAGCTTTCCCACCGGGACTGAAGCTTTCTTT	CASSFPTGTEAFF
NA	NA	TRBV5-1	TRBJ1-6	TGCGCCAGCAGCGAGGGACAAAAAAATTCACCCCTCCACTTT	CASSEGQKNSPLHF
NA	NA	TRBV5-1	TRBJ2-7	TGCGCCAGCAGCGAGACAGCCTACGAGCAGTACTTC	CASSETAYEQYF
NA	NA	TRBV5-1	TRBJ2-6	TGCGCCAGCAGCTTGGAAGGGACATATGGGGCCAACGGCCTGACTTTC	CASSLEGTYGANGLTF
NA	NA	TRBV6-6	TRBJ1-1	TGTGCCAGCAGTTATGGTCCGCTCGAGGCGACTTTCTTT	CASSYGPLEATFF
NA	NA	TRBV10-3	TRBJ2-7	TGTGCCATCAGTGAGTCGCCCGACAGGCCCTACGAGCAGTACTTC	CAISESPDRPYEQYF
NA	NA	TRBV2	TRBJ1-3	TGTGCCAGCAGTGTGTCGGGCTCTGGAAACACCATATATTTT	CASSVSGSGNTIYF
NA	NA	TRBV25-1	TRBJ1-4	TGTGCCAGCAGTGAATTATTGACTGCAACTAATGAAAAACTGTTTTTT	CASSELLTATNEKLFF
TRBD2	NA	TRBV19	TRBJ2-1	TGTGCCAGTAGTGATGCGGGAGGGCCTCATGAGCAGTTCTTC	CASSDAGGPHEQFF
TRBD1	NA	TRBV7-2	TRBJ2-1	TGTGCCAGCAGCTTGGGACAGTACAATGAGCAGTTCTTC	CASSLGQYNEQFF
TRBD1	NA	TRBV14	TRBJ2-7	TGTGCCAGCAGCCTTCCCGGGACAGGGTATCGGCACTTC	CASSLPGTGYRHF
TRBD2	few	TRBV4-1	TRBJ2-3	TGCGCCAGCAGCTACCCAAGGACTAGCGGGGGCTTCGCTAGCACAGATACGCAGTATTTT	CASSYPRTSGGFASTDTQYF
TRBD1	NA	TRBV18	TRBJ2-7	TGTGCCAGCTCACCCAGGGACAGTCCCTACGAGCAGTACTTC	CASSPRDSPYEQYF
TRBD1	NA	TRBV6-6	TRBJ2-5	TGTGCCAGCAGTTACCGGGACAGGCAGGAGACCCAGTACTTC	CASSYRDRQETQYF
NA	few	TRBV18	TRBJ1-5	TGTGCCAGCTCAGACAGGACCTCTCAGCCCCAGCATTTT	CASSDRTSQPQHF
NA	NA	TRBV7-6	TRBJ1-1	TGTGCCAGCAGCTTAGCCCAACAGGGTCCGAACACTGAAGCTTTCTTT	CASSLAQQGPNTEAFF
NA	NA	TRBV18	TRBJ1-1	TGTGCCAGCTCACCCGGAGGGCTTAACACTGAAGCTTTCTTT	CASSPGGLNTEAFF
TRBD2	NA	TRBV19	TRBJ2-2	TGTGCCAGTAGTAGAATAGAATTAGCGGGAGGAGACACCGGGGAGCTGTTTTTT	CASSRIELAGGDTGELFF
NA	NA	TRBV5-1	TRBJ1-3	TGCGCCAGCAGCTTGGAGGGGGACCCTGGAAACACCATATATTTT	CASSLEGDPGNTIYF
TRBD2	NA	TRBV7-9	TRBJ2-1	TGTTCCAGCAGCCCTAGCGGGATCTCCCTCAATGAGCAGTTCTTC	CSSSPSGISLNEQFF
NA	NA	TRBV6-5	TRBJ2-4	TGTGCCAGCAGTCTTCAGGGATCCCGAAACAGTCAGTACTTC	CASSLQGSRNSQYF
TRBD1	few	TRBV5-1	TRBJ1-2	TGCGCCAGCAGCCCATCCGGGGACAGCGCTAACGGCTACACCTTC	CASSPSGDSANGYTF
TRBD1	NA	TRBV7-6	TRBJ2-7	TGTGCCAGCAGCTTACACCCCCCCCAACGTCAGGGGGTGGGTTTCCAGCAGTACTTC	CASSLHPPQRQGVGFQQYF
NA	NA	TRBV19	TRBJ1-1	TGTGCCAGTAGTCGGGAGAGAGGGAACACTGAAGCTTTCTTT	CASSRERGNTEAFF
TRBD2	NA	TRBV5-1	TRBJ2-5	TGCGCCAGCAGTCCTGACAGCGGGAGCTCGAAGACCCAGTACTTC	CASSPDSGSSKTQYF
NA	NA	TRBV7-2	TRBJ2-5	TGTGCCAGCAGCTTTCCCGGGTCGGCCCAGTACTTC	CASSFPGSAQYF
TRBD1	NA	TRBV5-1	TRBJ2-5	TGCGCCAGCAGCTTGGGATCGCGGGACAGGGGGCACTTC	CASSLGSRDRGHF
NA	NA	TRBV18	TRBJ1-2	TGTGCCAGCTCACCGACCGGGGATGGCTACACCTTC	CASSPTGDGYTF
TRBD2	once	TRBV2	TRBJ2-1	TGTGCCAGCGTTCCCCGGGAGGCACGGGGCAATGAGCAGTTCTTC	CASVPREARGNEQFF
TRBD1	once	TRBV7-3	TRBJ1-2	TGTGCCAGCAGCCTCGGACAGGGGTATGGCTACACCTTC	CASSLGQGYGYTF
TRBD2	few	TRBV14	TRBJ2-2	TGTGCCAGCAGCTGGGCTAGCGGGAGTTACACCGGGGAGCTGTTTTTT	CASSWASGSYTGELFF
NA	few	TRBV6-5	TRBJ1-6	TGTGCCAGCAGTTCGGTGGGGGCTTCGAATTCACCCCTCCACTTT	CASSSVGASNSPLHF
NA	NA	TRBV5-1	TRBJ2-5	TGCGCCAGCAGCACGGAAAACAGTTCGAATGAGGGCCAAGGGACCCAGTACTTC	CASSTENSSNEGQGTQYF
TRBD1	NA	TRBV11-2	TRBJ2-1	TGTGCCAGCAGCCTGTCAGGGGGCGGACTTTTAAGGGAGCAGTTCTTC	CASSLSGGGLLREQFF
TRBD1	few	TRBV4-1	TRBJ2-7	TGCGCCAGCAGCCAAGATTGGGCAGGGGGCTACGAGCAGTACTTC	CASSQDWAGGYEQYF
TRBD1	NA	TRBV2	TRBJ2-7	TGTGCCAGCAGGACGGGACAGGGTAACGAGCAGTACTTC	CASRTGQGNEQYF